This T cell receptor (beta chain) appears in the sequencing data of a study of blood T cell repertoires in COVID-19 (TCRdb year 2020). Describing the broader study: Collaborator samples came from the United States, Italy and Spain and covered acute and convalescent phases of COVID-19. The prospective study material was composed of cDNA or gDNA derived from T cells, B-cell-depleted T cells, or PBMCs. The dataset comprised deeply sampled blood TCRbeta repertoires from subjects exposed to, actively infected with, or recovered from COVID-19. The repertoires were released in a freely available public database meant as a resource for research on the immune response to SARS-CoV-2. Samples were obtained from the ongoing ImmuneRACE study (first 160 participants) and from approximately 1,200 subjects provided by 6 global collaborators. Sample metadata almost always included a de-identified subject ID, COVID-19 status, age in years and sex. Where HLA class I and class II types were available, the types were taken from metadata supplied by the sample provider, not from assay-based typing.

TCRbeta CDR3 regions were amplified from genomic DNA by means of the immunoSEQ Assay, a bias-controlled multiplex PCR. In the authors' own workflow: The number of nucleated cells in each sample was estimated from the amplification of reference gene primers within the assay. To quantify the absolute abundance of each unique TCRbeta CDR3 rearrangement, sequence reads were collapsed and filtered. Productive Simpson clonality was computed per sample as the square root of Simpson's diversity index over productive rearrangements. TCRdb limited this immuneACCESS table to in-frame rearrangements with V and J called. A share of clones is missing; checked studies link under half to unresolved V genes, and the rest is unexplained. The D gene and trimming were derived from the DNA, and the V and J assignments and clone size from that table. The sample profile shows about 97,000 clones; about 86% of them were found once. The ten largest clones take up 2.1% of the sample.

What the work shows at the level of the full study, not this receptor alone: How much clinical and demographic metadata was included differed by source and by participant, and the metadata was provided uncurated.

In Seattle, one collaborating source enrolled patients while the infection was active and tracked those patients longitudinally over the course of disease. Each collaborating institution followed its own protocols to collect whole blood in K2EDTA tubes. For TCRbeta analysis, collaborators shipped samples in one of three forms: frozen whole blood, isolated PBMCs, or DNA extracted from either of those sample types. Comment on this clone: It lacks a known antigen. No much larger clonotype is one base removed from it; base qualities were not supplied.

Sequences LNHDA (CDR1) and SQIVND (CDR2) are obtained from the germline V gene (reference sequence). V was cut back by 5 bases and J by 7 bases, leaving a gap of 17 bases between them. The CDR3 goes from the cysteine to the phenylalanine over 14 residues. Left in the record is the CDR3 DNA by itself, 42 bases read in frame from the first base. The receptor was derived from a man in his fifties or sixties with COVID-19, enrolled during active disease. The sequencing sample was made of peripheral blood. The V and J genes are TRBV19 and TRBJ1-1; the D gene is possibly TRBD1, with 6 bases matching. The DNA sequence is as follows: TGTGCCAGTAGTCTTAACAGGGTTCGGGATGAAGCTTTCTTT. Its coded protein is CASSLNRVRDEAFF.